This T cell receptor beta chain was captured in a study of response to subunit inactivated influenza vaccine. TCRdb used MiXCR to reprocess the RT-PCR reads, holding one entry per CDR3 protein. The table has approximately 530,000 distinct CDR3 sequences, around 8% seen once. This CDR3 spans 17 amino acids. The germline V gene encodes CDR1 SGHTA and CDR2 FQGNSA. Losses at the gene ends were 0 bases for V and 3 bases for J; bases not matched to a gene: 10. Findings and limits, study-wide: It was the authors' suggestion that each seasonal influenza vaccination recruits few new T cells.

This clonotype was picked up a small number of times. Antigen unknown. This sequence was found in a man aged 45 to 70 who received an inactivated influenza vaccine. Specimen: PBMCs from blood, collected approximately 25 months after vaccination. The chain joins TRBV7-2 to TRBJ2-7; 8 nucleotides align to TRBD1. CDR3 DNA: TGTGCCAGCAGCTTAGCGGGCGGTTTAACAGGGGGCTACGAGCAGTACTTC. Translating gives CASSLAGGLTGGYEQYF.